These T cell receptor beta chains were read from a single sample in a study of CD8+ T cells in alopecia areata. The method was immunoSEQ multiplex PCR; TCRdb's version includes in-frame clones alone and lacks a portion of them. The table lists under 6,500 clones, around 60% of them singletons. This sample comprised skin, obtained around week 34, from a patient treated with tofacitinib. These receptors were collected from a human donor with alopecia areata. Each CDR3 is given with its conserved first and last residue. D genes are given only for firm matches.

>TRBJ1-6|.|TRBV2
CASMGDHNSPLHF
>TRBJ2-7|.|TRBV6-5
CASRPVDLPYEQYF
>TRBJ2-1|TRBD2|TRBV5-5
CASSPLAGVKNEQFF
>TRBJ1-1|TRBD1|TRBV2
CASTGLTGVTEAFF
>TRBJ1-5|.|TRBV6-5
CASRKIGSNQPQHF
>TRBJ1-1|.|TRBV11-2
CASSLILRTAMNTEAFF
>TRBJ1-5|.|TRBV6-5
CASSQTGSNQPQHF
>.|TRBD1|TRBV11-2
CASTPARGRIEQYF
>TRBJ2-1|.|TRBV4-1
CAGSQVGALRNEQFF
>TRBJ2-2|.|TRBV6-1
CASSVEENTGELFF
>TRBJ2-2|TRBD2|TRBV9
CASSPRGAGTTGELFF
>TRBJ2-1|.|TRBV18
CASSPPSRSSYNEQFF
>TRBJ2-3|.|TRBV7-2
CASSPRGAAGTDTQYF
>TRBJ2-7|.|TRBV5-6
CASSLVGGKYEQYF
>TRBJ1-1|TRBD1|TRBV6-1
CASSGQTGRAAWTEAFF
>TRBJ1-1|TRBD1|TRBV7-6
CASSLGQPGNTEAFF
>TRBJ2-7|TRBD1|TRBV10-2
CASSDGRGHEQYF
>TRBJ1-2|.|TRBV12-5
CASGLVPKAPNYGYTF
>TRBJ2-1|.|TRBV5-4
CASSRDSEYNEQFF
>TRBJ1-4|TRBD1|TRBV19
CASKDRGGESKLFF
>TRBJ2-3|.|TRBV11-2
CASSLRRQGTDTQYF
>TRBJ2-3|.|TRBV5-1
CASSRTSRTDTQYF
>TRBJ2-1|TRBD2|TRBV29-1
CSVDGTSGGWIDNGQFF
>TRBJ1-5|.|TRBV29-1
CSVKGEGQPQHF
>TRBJ2-7|TRBD2|TRBV2
CASSDTSGAISYEQYF
>TRBJ2-5|.|TRBV27
CASSPTRGTSETQYF
>TRBJ1-3|.|TRBV5-1
CASSLAKQSSGNTIYF
>TRBJ2-5|.|TRBV12-2
CASRFPVWFKETQYF
>TRBJ1-4|TRBD1|TRBV5-1
CASSSREGARKLFF
>TRBJ2-1|TRBD2|TRBV5-5
CASSPVAGLLGSPTKLF
>TRBJ2-1|.|TRBV7-8
CASSLFRDSLFF
>TRBJ2-7|.|TRBV29-1
CSVVEGAYEQYF
>TRBJ1-2|TRBD1|TRBV2
CASREWNRGIVGYTF
>TRBJ2-2|.|TRBV7-6
CASSSSRLGPGELFF
>TRBJ2-7|.|TRBV27
CASSLVGVNPYEQYF
>TRBJ2-7|.|TRBV6-1
CASISDRLEQYF
>TRBJ1-1|.|TRBV19
CASTTGMNTEAFF
>TRBJ1-5|.|TRBV19
CASSIWGHEDQPQHF
>TRBJ2-1|.|TRBV7-2
CASSLTPGAYNEQFF
>TRBJ2-1|TRBD2|TRBV2
CASSARLAGAFYNEQFF
>TRBJ1-1|.|TRBV10-3
CATLKQANTEAFF